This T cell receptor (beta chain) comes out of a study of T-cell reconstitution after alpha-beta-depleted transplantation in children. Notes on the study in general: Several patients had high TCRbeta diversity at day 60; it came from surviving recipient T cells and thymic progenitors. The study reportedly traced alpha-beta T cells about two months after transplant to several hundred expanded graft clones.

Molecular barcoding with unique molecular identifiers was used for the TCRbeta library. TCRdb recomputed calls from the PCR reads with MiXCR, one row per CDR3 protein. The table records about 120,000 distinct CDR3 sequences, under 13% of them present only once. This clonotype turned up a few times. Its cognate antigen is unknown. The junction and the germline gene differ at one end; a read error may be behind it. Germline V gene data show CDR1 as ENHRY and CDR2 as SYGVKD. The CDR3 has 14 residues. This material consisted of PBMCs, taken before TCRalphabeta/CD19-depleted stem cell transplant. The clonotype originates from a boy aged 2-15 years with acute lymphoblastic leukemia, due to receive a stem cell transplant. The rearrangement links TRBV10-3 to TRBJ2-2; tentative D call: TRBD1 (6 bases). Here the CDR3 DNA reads TGTGCCACCCGGGAAGGGACAAACACCGCGGAGCTGTTTTTT. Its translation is CATREGTNTAELFF.